The clone carrying this T cell receptor beta chain came up a few times. Its antigen remains unknown. The data are from a study of beta chain features in type 1 diabetes. Broader study findings: There was a moderate but significant shortening of TCRB CDR3s in all four CD4+ subsets of Type 1 diabetes patients.

The sequenced template was cDNA made from the entire isolated RNA. TCRdb's copy holds only in-frame clones and misses some; the assay was immunoSEQ multiplex PCR. Of some 160,000 clones in the sample, 7.5% to 10% were seen once. Losses at the gene ends were 2 bases for V and 5 bases for J; bases not matched to a gene: 6. The CDR3 extends over 14 amino acids. The sequenced material came from central memory CD4+ T cells from blood. The clonotype was recovered from a woman aged 18-29 years in good health. The chain couples TRBV6-7 to TRBJ2-7; 7 positions match TRBD1. TRBV6-7 falls under the ORF class, with uncertain function. The CDR3 loop is CASSYPRQGDEQYF. The CDR3 coding sequence is TGTGCCAGCAGTTACCCCAGACAGGGCGACGAGCAGTACTTC.